This TCR beta chain is drawn from a study of cytomegalovirus exposure and HLA in healthy donors. The CDR3 has 14 amino acids. Trimming took off 0 bases at V and 4 bases at J, with 10 bases between the two ends. Germline CDR1 MDHEN, CDR2 SYDVKM. Researchers ran the PCR with 60 Vbeta and 13 Jbeta primers. Sequenced by immunoSEQ multiplex PCR; TCRdb stores in-frame clones only, minus some. The sample yields more than 110,000 clones, over 70% seen once. The sequencing sample was made of PBMCs. V and J are TRBV28 and TRBJ2-7; D not resolved. This receptor was obtained from a male donor in good health and CMV-seronegative. As DNA, the CDR3 is TGTGCCAGCAGTTTATGGGCCTCCTCTTACGAGCAGTACTTC. It codes for CASSLWASSYEQYF. The full variable domain, with the rest looked up from reference TRBV28 and TRBJ2-7, is DVKVTQSSRYLVKRTGEKVFLECVQDMDHENMFWYRQDPGLGLRLIYFSYDVKMKEKGDIPEGYSVSREKKERFSLILESASTNQTSMYLCASSLWASSYEQYFGPGTRLTVT.